This TCR beta chain comes out of a study of identical twins. This clonotype was counted between two and nine times. Its antigen is unknown. Germline V gene lookup returns CDR1 ENHRY and CDR2 SYGVKD. After removal of 2 bases from V and 7 bases from J, the junction contained 6 bases not matched to a gene. The CDR3 covers 14 residues. TCRdb redid the calling of the 5' RACE reads with MiXCR, one entry per CDR3 protein. The sample includes 700,000 to 950,000 distinct CDR3 sequences, around an eighth of them seen just once. Notes on the study in general: With abundant cord blood beta clonotypes, insertions were fewer; memory repertoires showed no such pattern. One should note that invariant MAIT and iNKT cells could partly confound zero-insertion analyses.

This sample was also put to use in a study of yellow fever vaccine responses in identical twins.

The V and J genes are TRBV10-3 and TRBJ1-1; 8 nucleotides agree with TRBD1. The receptor comes from a woman younger than 35 in good health. The sequencing sample was made of PBMCs. The CDR3 sequence: CAISEDRGSSEAFF. The CDR3 DNA follows: TGTGCCATCAGTGAGGACAGGGGTTCGAGTGAAGCTTTCTTT.